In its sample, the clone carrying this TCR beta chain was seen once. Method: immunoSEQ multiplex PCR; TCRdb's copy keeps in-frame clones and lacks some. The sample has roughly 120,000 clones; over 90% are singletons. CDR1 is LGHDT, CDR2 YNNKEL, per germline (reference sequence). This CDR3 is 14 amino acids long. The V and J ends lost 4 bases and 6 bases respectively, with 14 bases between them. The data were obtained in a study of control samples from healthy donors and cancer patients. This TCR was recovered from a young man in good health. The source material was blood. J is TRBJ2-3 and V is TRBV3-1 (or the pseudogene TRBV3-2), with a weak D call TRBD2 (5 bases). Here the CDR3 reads CASSPRDGVDTQYF. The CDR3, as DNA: TGTGCCAGCAGCCCCCGCGACGGGGTCGATACGCAGTATTTT.